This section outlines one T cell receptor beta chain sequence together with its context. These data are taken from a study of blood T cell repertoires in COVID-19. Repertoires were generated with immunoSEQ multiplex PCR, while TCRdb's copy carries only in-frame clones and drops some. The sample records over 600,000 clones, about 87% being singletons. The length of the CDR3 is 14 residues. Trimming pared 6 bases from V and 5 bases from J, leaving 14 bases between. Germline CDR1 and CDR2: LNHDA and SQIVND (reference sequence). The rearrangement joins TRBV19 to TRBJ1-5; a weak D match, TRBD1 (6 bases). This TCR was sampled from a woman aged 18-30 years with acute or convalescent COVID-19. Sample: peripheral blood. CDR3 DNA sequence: TGTGCCAGTAGCCGGAGGCGGACAGATCAGCCCCAGCATTTT. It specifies CASSRRRTDQPQHF.